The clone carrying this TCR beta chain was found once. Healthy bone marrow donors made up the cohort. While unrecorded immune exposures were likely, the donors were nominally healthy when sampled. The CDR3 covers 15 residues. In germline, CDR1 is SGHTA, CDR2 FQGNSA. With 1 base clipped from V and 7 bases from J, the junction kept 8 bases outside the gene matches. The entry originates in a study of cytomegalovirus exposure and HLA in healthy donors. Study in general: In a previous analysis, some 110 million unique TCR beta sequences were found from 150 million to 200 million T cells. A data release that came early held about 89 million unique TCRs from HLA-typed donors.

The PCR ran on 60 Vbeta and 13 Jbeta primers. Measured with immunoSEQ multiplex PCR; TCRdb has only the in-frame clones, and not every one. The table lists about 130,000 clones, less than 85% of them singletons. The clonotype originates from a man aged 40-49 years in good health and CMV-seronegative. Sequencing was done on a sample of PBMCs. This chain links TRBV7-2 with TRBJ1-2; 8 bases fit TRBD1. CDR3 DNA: TGTGCCAGCAGCTTAGGGACCGCAGGGGGCGCTGGCTACACCTTC. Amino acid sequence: CASSLGTAGGAGYTF.